This T cell receptor beta chain originates from a study of T cell repertoires in cytomegalovirus infection. This clonotype was counted between two and nine times. Its antigen is undetermined. MiXCR, applied by TCRdb to the reads, yields one record per CDR3 protein. The sample records fewer than 550,000 distinct CDR3 sequences, around a quarter being singletons. V lost 5 bases and J 11 bases, leaving 16 bases between the germline ends. This CDR3 has 13 amino acids. Per the germline V gene, CDR1 is SGHAT and CDR2 is FQNNGV. General study points: Ex vivo responses were dominated by HLA-C-restricted CMV-specific TCR beta clonotypes.

Sequenced material: PBMCs. V and J are TRBV11-2 and TRBJ2-1; D possibly corresponds to TRBD2 (6 bases). The source of this sequence is a human donor in good health (CMV status not recorded). Some clones in this sample may be carry-over from other donors' samples. The CDR3 spells CASSPRGYEKQFF. Written as DNA, the CDR3 is TGTGCCAGCAGCCCCCGGGGGTACGAAAAGCAGTTCTTC.